Below, 22 T cell receptor beta chains from the same sample are listed, as sequenced in a study of T cell responses to AZD1222 COVID-19 vaccine. Sequenced by immunoSEQ multiplex PCR; TCRdb stores in-frame clones only, minus some. The sample has around 180,000 clones, over 80% seen once. This specimen consisted of peripheral blood, obtained on day 0 of MenACWY control vaccination. Source of these receptors: an adult in good health.

The chain carries TRBV15 and TRBJ1-5; D might be TRBD1 (6 bases). The V and J ends lost 0 bases and 2 bases respectively, with 8 bases between them. The CDR3 has 15 residues. Germline V gives CDR1 LNHNV, CDR2 YYDKDF (reference sequence). CDR3 region: CATSRDWTGNQPQHF. The CDR3 DNA follows: TGTGCCACCAGCAGAGACTGGACAGGCAATCAGCCCCAGCATTTT.

A single count supports this clone. The chain employs TRBV9 and TRBJ1-1, with D possibly being TRBD1 (5 bases). CDR3 size: 14 residues. V shed 0 bases and J shed 3 bases, with 9 bases lying between them. Germline CDR1 SGDLS, CDR2 YYNGEE. CDR3 region: CASSVGGEYTEAFF. As DNA, the CDR3 is TGTGCCAGCAGCGTAGGGGGGGAGTACACTGAAGCTTTCTTT. Filled out from reference TRBV9 and TRBJ1-1, the complete variable domain reads DSGVTQTPKHLITATGQRVTLRCSPRSGDLSVYWYQQSLDQGLQFLIQYYNGEERAKGNILERFSAQQFPDLHSELNLSSLELGDSALYFCASSVGGEYTEAFFGQGTRLTVV.

The chain combines TRBV6-5 with TRBJ1-5; D is uncertain. Germline CDR1 and CDR2: MNHEY and SVGAGI. The length of the CDR3 is 15 residues. Trimming removed 4 bases from V and 5 bases from J, with 15 bases in between. The CDR3 loop reads CASSWVVQGDQPQHF. The CDR3 DNA is TGTGCCAGCAGTTGGGTTGTTCAAGGAGATCAGCCCCAGCATTTT.

Ten or more counts support this clone. The germline gene is not matched at one end of the junction; a read error may be the cause. V is TRBV14 and J is TRBJ1-2, with 10 bases identical to TRBD1. The CDR3 length is 13 residues. The V gene's germline CDR1 is SGHDN and CDR2 FVKESK. The CDR3 sequence: CASSQRPGQGFAF. For the CDR3, the DNA is TGTGCCAGCAGCCAGCGTCCGGGACAGGGGTTTGCCTTC.

The V call is TRBV28, the J call TRBJ1-1; unclear D gene. The CDR3 contains 13 residues. The germline CDR1 and CDR2 sequences are MDHEN and SYDVKM. Trimming stripped 3 bases from V and 8 bases from J, with 13 bases between. Written as DNA, the CDR3 is TGTGCCAGCAGTTTGGTCCAGTTGGGGGAAGCTTTCTTT. As protein: CASSLVQLGEAFF.

The V gene is TRBV11-2, the J gene TRBJ2-3, with D possibly matching TRBD2 (6 bases). Trimming pared 1 base from V and 4 bases from J, leaving 12 bases between. Germline CDR1 SGHAT, CDR2 FQNNGV. The CDR3 contains 15 residues. This CDR3 is CASSLVQGGPDTQYF. CDR3 nucleotide sequence: TGTGCCAGCAGCTTAGTCCAGGGAGGCCCAGATACGCAGTATTTT.

The gene calls are TRBV9 and TRBJ1-6; 8 positions agree with TRBD1. This CDR3 region has 15 residues. The germline V gene encodes CDR1 SGDLS and CDR2 YYNGEE. Losses at the gene ends were 3 bases for V and 8 bases for J; bases not matched to a gene: 7. CDR3 coding DNA: TGTGCCAGCAGCGACGGCAGGGGGCTGGATTCACCCCTCCACTTT. This codes for CASSDGRGLDSPLHF.

This sequence joins TRBV4-2 and TRBJ1-2, with D possibly being TRBD1 (6 bases). The CDR3 has 15 amino acids. Germline CDR1 reads LGHNA; CDR2 reads YNFKEQ. V lost 0 bases to trimming and J lost 1 base, with 9 bases between them. The CDR3 DNA reads TGTGCCAGCAGCCAAGAGTCCAGGGGTAACTATGGCTACACCTTC. Translating gives CASSQESRGNYGYTF.

Worth noting for this clone: Germline is not matched at one junction end, which may reflect a read error. The J gene is TRBJ1-2, the V gene TRBV13, with D perhaps TRBD1 (5 bases). This CDR3 is 11 amino acids long. Germline assignment: CDR1 PRHDT and CDR2 FYEKMQ (reference sequence). The CDR3 spells CASSPGDQPSF. CDR3 coding DNA: TGTGCCAGCAGCCCCGGGGACCAGCCCTCCTTC. The full variable domain, with the rest looked up from reference TRBV13 and TRBJ1-2, is AAGVIQSPRHLIKEKRETATLKCYPIPRHDTVYWYQQGPGQDPQFLISFYEKMQSDKGSIPDRFSAQQFSDYHSELNMSSLELGDSALYFCASSPGDQPSFGSGTRLTVV.

The J gene is TRBJ2-7, the V gene TRBV5-8; TRBD1 is a possible D gene (5 bases). The germline V and J ends were trimmed by 3 bases and 1 base, with 11 bases remaining between them. The CDR3 is 14 residues long. Germline CDR1 and CDR2: SGHTS and YDEGEE. The CDR3 reads CASSWPGISYEQYF. DNA for the CDR3: TGTGCCAGCAGCTGGCCAGGGATATCCTACGAGCAGTACTTC.

The rearrangement links TRBV6-6 to TRBJ1-2, with a possible D match to TRBD1 (5 bases). The CDR3 totals 16 residues. Trimming removed 7 bases from V and 2 bases from J, with 20 bases in between. The germline gives CDR1 MNHNY, CDR2 SVGAGI (reference sequence). CDR3 in amino acids: CASTLGVGPSNYGYTF. CDR3 nucleotide sequence: TGTGCCAGCACCCTAGGGGTGGGCCCCTCAAACTATGGCTACACCTTC.

The chain combines TRBV6-2 or TRBV6-3 with TRBJ2-2; 9 nucleotides agree with TRBD1. The germline V gene has CDR1 MNHEY and CDR2 SVGEGT. With 4 bases clipped from V and 7 bases from J, the junction kept 4 bases outside the gene matches. CDR3 size: 14 residues. In DNA form, the CDR3 reads TGTGCCAGCAGTTCACAGGGGGCTGTCGGGGAGCTGTTTTTT. Translation: CASSSQGAVGELFF.

The chain recombines TRBV30 with TRBJ2-5; 16 positions agree with TRBD2. The CDR3 has 18 amino acids. The junction had 11 bases not matched to a gene; V was cut back by 2 bases and J by 5 bases. Per the germline V gene, CDR1 is GTSNPN and CDR2 is SVGIG (reference sequence). CDR3 sequence: CAWSSQGTSGGGVETQYF. The CDR3 region has the DNA TGTGCCTGGAGTTCTCAAGGGACTAGCGGGGGGGGTGTGGAGACCCAGTACTTC. The complete variable domain, with remaining parts taken from reference TRBV30 and TRBJ2-5, reads SQTIHQWPATLVQPVGSPLSLECTVEGTSNPNLYWYRQAAGRGLQLLFYSVGIGQISSEVPQNLSASRPQDRQFILSSKKLLLSDSGFYLCAWSSQGTSGGGVETQYFGPGTRLLVL.

This clone appeared a few times. The genes are TRBV7-8 and TRBJ2-7; D is undetermined. In germline, CDR1 is SGHVS, CDR2 FQNEAQ. The germline V and J ends were trimmed by 5 bases and 0 bases, with 5 bases remaining between them. The CDR3 consists of 12 residues. The CDR3 nucleotides read TGTGCCAGCAGCGACGACTCCTACGAGCAGTACTTC. This codes for CASSDDSYEQYF.

The rearrangement links TRBV7-2 to TRBJ2-7; D unclear. Trimming left V 5 bases short and J 2 bases short, with 13 bases between. The CDR3 has 14 residues. In germline, CDR1 is SGHTA, CDR2 FQGNSA. The CDR3 DNA reads as TGTGCCAGCAGCCCCCACTCCGCACCCTACGAGCAGTACTTC. This gives the protein CASSPHSAPYEQYF.

CDR3 residues: CASTQGRGGNQPQHF. CDR3 nucleotides: TGTGCCAGTACCCAGGGGAGAGGGGGCAATCAGCCCCAGCATTTT. The J gene is TRBJ1-5, the V gene TRBV19, with D possibly being TRBD1 (6 bases). Trimming cost V 7 bases and J 2 bases, with 15 bases left between them. This CDR3 has 15 residues. Germline V CDR1 and CDR2: LNHDA, SQIVND (reference sequence).

V usage is TRBV2 and J usage is TRBJ1-6, with a possible D match to TRBD1 (5 bases). CDR1 is SNHLY, CDR2 FYNNEI, per germline. There are 13 residues in the CDR3. V shed 7 bases and J shed 6 bases, with 10 bases lying between them. The DNA for the CDR3 is TGTGCCAGCATAACGGGACCTAATTCACCCCTCCACTTT. Protein: CASITGPNSPLHF.

This clone has more than one count but fewer than ten. This chain uses TRBV7-2 with TRBJ2-5; D unresolved. Between the trimmed V and J ends, which lost 5 bases and 1 base, there was a span of 14 bases. The CDR3 loop spans 15 amino acids. Per the germline V gene, CDR1 is SGHTA and CDR2 is FQGNSA. The CDR3 DNA reads TGTGCCAGCAGCCGCCAGAAGGCAGCCCAAGAGACCCAGTACTTC. Amino acid sequence: CASSRQKAAQETQYF.

The CDR3 DNA reads TGTGCCAGTAGTCCCCTCGTGGGGGGGTTTGAGCAGTTCTTC. Protein sequence: CASSPLVGGFEQFF. This chain joins TRBV19 and TRBJ2-1; 7 bases line up with TRBD2. Germline V gene data show CDR1 as LNHDA and CDR2 as SQIVND (reference sequence). Trimming took 5 bases from V and 9 from J; bases not matched to a gene: 10. CDR3 length: 14 amino acids. Together with reference TRBV19 and TRBJ2-1, the CDR3 gives the full variable domain: DGGITQSPKYLFRKEGQNVTLSCEQNLNHDAMYWYRQDPGQGLRLIYYSQIVNDFQKGDIAEGYSVSREKKESFPLTVTSAQKNPTAFYLCASSPLVGGFEQFFGPGTRLTVL.

The chain combines TRBV30 with TRBJ1-1; D remains unclear. Germline V gene data show CDR1 as GTSNPN and CDR2 as SVGIG (reference sequence). Trimming took off 0 bases at V and 7 bases at J, with 9 bases between the two ends. The CDR3 is 12 residues long. DNA of the CDR3: TGTGCCTGGAGTGTACTTGGGGTTGAAGCTTTCTTT. This codes for CAWSVLGVEAFF.

The V gene is TRBV19, the J gene TRBJ1-1; possible D gene TRBD1, 5 bases. Trimming removed 1 base from V and 6 bases from J, with 9 bases in between. The length of the CDR3 is 13 residues. In germline, CDR1 is LNHDA, CDR2 SQIVND (reference sequence). The CDR3, as DNA: TGTGCCAGTAGTATAGTGGGACGGCCTGAAGCTTTCTTT. It specifies CASSIVGRPEAFF.

The gene calls are TRBV4-2 and TRBJ2-5; D may be TRBD2 (5 bases). The V and J ends lost 4 bases and 5 bases respectively, with 14 bases between them. This CDR3 contains 14 residues. Germline CDR1 LGHNA, CDR2 YNFKEQ. The CDR3: CASSPSRELETQYF. The CDR3 nucleotides are TGTGCCAGCAGCCCCTCGAGGGAACTGGAGACCCAGTACTTC.